This T cell receptor beta chain derives from a study of response to subunit inactivated influenza vaccine. TCRdb re-analysed the RT-PCR reads in MiXCR, keeping a single row per CDR3 protein. The table includes fewer than 800,000 distinct CDR3 sequences, 15% to 19% detected once. Germline V gene lookup returns CDR1 MDHEN and CDR2 SYDVKM. V lost 6 bases to trimming and J lost 2 bases, with 14 bases between them. CDR3 length: 14 amino acids. This receptor was identified in a man between 50 and 59 years old who received an inactivated influenza vaccine. The chain is built from TRBV28 and TRBJ2-7, with TRBD2 as a possible D gene (5 bases). The source material was PBMCs from blood, sampled less than 13 days after vaccination. CDR3: CASSPYFGTYEQYF. In nucleotides, the CDR3 is TGTGCCAGCAGCCCCTATTTCGGGACCTACGAGCAGTACTTC.